A single sample is the source of the 29 T cell receptor beta chains below, sequenced in a study of beta chain features in type 1 diabetes. Sequencing targeted expressed TCRB transcripts, as all isolated RNA had been reverse transcribed. TCRdb keeps only in-frame clones here, not all; method: immunoSEQ multiplex PCR. Among hundreds of thousands of clones listed, around 10% were seen once. The source material was naive CD4+ T cells from blood. These TCRs come from a woman aged 18-35 years in good health.

This clone showed up just a few times. The genes are TRBV5-1 and TRBJ1-1; D gene uncertain. V shed 1 base and J shed 0 bases, with 7 bases lying between them. The CDR3 has 14 amino acids. Germline V CDR1 and CDR2: SGHRS, YFSETQ. The DNA of the CDR3 is TGCGCCAGCAGCTTGTGGAACATGAACACTGAAGCTTTCTTT. Translated: CASSLWNMNTEAFF.

The chain couples TRBV4-1 to TRBJ2-5; D remains ambiguous. Germline-derived CDR1 and CDR2 are MGHRA and YSYEKL. V was clipped by 2 bases and J by 1 base, with 5 bases between them. The CDR3 contains 13 residues. The CDR3 loop reads CASSQYLQETQYF. DNA of the CDR3: TGCGCCAGCAGCCAATACCTCCAAGAGACCCAGTACTTC.

Only a few counts were recorded for this clone. V is TRBV7-9 and J is TRBJ2-7, with 8 positions matching TRBD2. The CDR3 extends over 16 amino acids. Trimming took 3 bases from V and 0 from J; bases not matched to a gene: 7. CDR1 SEHNR and CDR2 FQNEAQ come from the germline V gene (reference sequence). CDR3 nucleotide sequence: TGTGCCAGCAGCTTCGGACTAGCCGTGAGCTCCTACGAGCAGTACTTC. It codes for CASSFGLAVSSYEQYF.

The chain has TRBV9 and TRBJ2-7; perhaps TRBD2 as D (5 bases). The V end was cut by 0 bases, the J end by 0 bases, with 19 bases between. CDR3 length equals 18 residues. The V gene's germline CDR1 is SGDLS and CDR2 YYNGEE. The CDR3: CASSVAPKGVRGSYEQYV. The CDR3 nucleotides read TGTGCCAGCAGCGTAGCTCCCAAGGGAGTCAGAGGCTCCTACGAGCAGTACGTC.

The chain recombines TRBV7-2 with TRBJ2-4, with D possibly being TRBD1 or TRBD2 (5 bases each). Germline V gives CDR1 SGHTA, CDR2 FQGNSA. Trimming pared 5 bases from V and 9 bases from J, leaving 26 bases between. This CDR3 spans 17 amino acids. CDR3 sequence reads: CASSPKPQGVRAGIQYF. CDR3 DNA: TGTGCCAGCAGCCCTAAACCTCAGGGAGTGCGGGCGGGCATTCAGTACTTC.

Many counts were recorded for this clone. This sequence joins TRBV10-3 and TRBJ2-3; a possible D gene is TRBD1 (6 bases). The CDR3 length is 13 residues. Germline V gene data show CDR1 as ENHRY and CDR2 as SYGVKD. V was shortened by 10 bases and J by 2 bases, with 13 bases between the two germline ends. The CDR3 DNA reads TGTGCCAAACGGGACACTGACACAGATACGCAGTATTTT. The encoded protein is CAKRDTDTDTQYF.

The table lists this clone with a few counts. The chain couples TRBV18 to TRBJ1-2; no clear D gene. Trimming removed 3 bases at V and 5 bases at J, with 16 bases between. The CDR3 consists of 15 residues. Germline CDR1 reads KGHSH; CDR2 reads LQKENI. The CDR3 spells CASSPLAQAPYGYTF. The CDR3 DNA reads as TGTGCCAGCTCACCCCTGGCCCAAGCCCCATATGGCTACACCTTC.

The chain is built from TRBV4-1 and TRBJ2-3; either TRBD1 or TRBD2 may fit D (5 bases each). The CDR3 loop spans 15 amino acids. Per the germline V gene, CDR1 is MGHRA and CDR2 is YSYEKL. Trimming removed 1 base at V and 4 bases at J, with 12 bases between. This chain's CDR3 is CASSQVGAAPDTQYF. In DNA, the CDR3 is TGCGCCAGCAGCCAAGTCGGGGCCGCCCCAGATACGCAGTATTTT.

The chain has TRBV10-3 and TRBJ2-3, with D unresolved. The CDR3 spans 15 residues. V lost 4 bases and J lost 0, with 11 bases in between. CDR1 and CDR2 (germline): ENHRY, SYGVKD. The CDR3 spells CAISAGRPSTDTQYF. CDR3 DNA: TGTGCCATCAGTGCGGGCAGACCTAGCACAGATACGCAGTATTTT.

This clone was picked up a small number of times. The gene calls are TRBV5-1 and TRBJ2-2, with 9 nucleotides matching TRBD1. CDR1 is SGHRS, CDR2 YFSETQ, per germline. The CDR3 covers 16 residues. V shed 0 bases, J shed 4 bases, and the junction held 4 bases outside the gene matches. The CDR3 reads CASSLVGQGSTGELFF. The CDR3 nucleotides read TGCGCCAGCAGCTTGGTGGGACAGGGATCCACCGGGGAGCTGTTTTTT. The complete variable domain, with remaining parts taken from reference TRBV5-1 and TRBJ2-2, reads KAGVTQTPRYLIKTRGQQVTLSCSPISGHRSVSWYQQTPGQGLQFLFEYFSETQRNKGNFPGRFSGRQFSNSRSEMNVSTLELGDSALYLCASSLVGQGSTGELFFGEGSRLTVL.

This clone was recorded a few times. V and J are TRBV7-2 and TRBJ2-6; D may be TRBD1 (6 bases). Germline V gene data show CDR1 as SGHTA and CDR2 as FQGNSA. The V gene lost 7 bases and the J gene lost 0 bases, with 10 bases spanning the gap. This CDR3 has 15 residues. The CDR3 sequence: CASTKQGSGANVLTF. The CDR3 region has the DNA TGTGCCAGCACAAAACAGGGCTCTGGGGCCAACGTCCTGACTTTC.

This CDR3 is CASSQGDGGRETQYF. The CDR3 DNA reads as TGTGCCAGCAGCCAAGGGGATGGGGGCAGGGAGACCCAGTACTTC. The chain is built from TRBV4-2 and TRBJ2-5; a weak D match, TRBD1 (6 bases). CDR1 is LGHNA and CDR2 is YNFKEQ in the germline V gene. Trimming removed 1 base from V and 5 bases from J, with 14 bases in between. The CDR3 loop spans 15 amino acids.

This clone was seen a handful of times. The same CDR3 also results from other DNA sequences found in this sample. The chain combines TRBV2 with TRBJ2-1, with D uncertain. Germline assignment: CDR1 SNHLY and CDR2 FYNNEI. The CDR3 has 10 residues. V lost 3 bases, J lost 9 bases, and 3 bases lay in between. CDR3 in amino acids: CASSDVEQFF. The CDR3 coding sequence is TGTGCCAGCAGTGATGTTGAGCAGTTCTTC.

Only a few counts were recorded for this clone. The chain carries TRBV9 and TRBJ2-5, with D perhaps matching TRBD2 (5 bases). Trimming removed 0 bases from V and 1 base from J, with 13 bases in between. The length of the CDR3 is 16 residues. Germline lookup yields CDR1 SGDLS and CDR2 YYNGEE. DNA of the CDR3: TGTGCCAGCAGCGTAGCTACGATACTAGGCCAAGAGACCCAGTACTTC. Protein: CASSVATILGQETQYF.

The DNA for the CDR3 is TGCGCCAGCAGCTTGGGGAGTTCACAGGGGGATACGCAGTATTTT. Translating gives CASSLGSSQGDTQYF. The genes are TRBV5-1 and TRBJ2-3; 7 positions agree with TRBD1. The length of the CDR3 is 15 residues. J was trimmed by 6 bases and V by 0 bases; bases with no gene match: 7. The germline V gene has CDR1 SGHRS and CDR2 YFSETQ.

This clone turned up a few times. The chain combines TRBV15 with TRBJ2-5, with TRBD2 identical over 8 bases. This CDR3 is 16 amino acids long. Germline loops: CDR1 LNHNV, CDR2 YYDKDF (reference sequence). With V trimmed by 5 bases and J by 4 bases, 12 bases remained unmatched. The CDR3, as DNA: TGTGCCACCAGCGAAATAGCGGGGCCCCCAAGAGAGACCCAGTACTTC. It encodes CATSEIAGPPRETQYF.

This clone has more than one count but fewer than ten. In nucleotides, the CDR3 is TGTGCCAGCAGCTTAAGCCCCCTTGGGTACACCTTC. Protein product: CASSLSPLGYTF. The rearrangement links TRBV7-9 to TRBJ1-2; no clear D gene. The germline V gene has CDR1 SEHNR and CDR2 FQNEAQ (reference sequence). The V end was cut by 2 bases, the J end by 11 bases, with 12 bases between. CDR3 length: 12 amino acids.

This clone was observed many times. The gene calls are TRBV15 and TRBJ1-4, with a possible D match to TRBD1 (5 bases). Looked up from germline, CDR1 is LNHNV and CDR2 is YYDKDF (reference sequence). This CDR3 has 15 amino acids. Trimming left V 1 base short and J 8 bases short, with 14 bases between. This chain's CDR3 is CATSRGSRGKEKLFF. The CDR3 bases are TGTGCCACCAGCAGAGGGTCACGGGGCAAGGAAAAACTGTTTTTT.

The J gene is TRBJ2-1, the V gene TRBV6-5; 7 bases are shared with TRBD2. Germline V gene sequence: CDR1 MNHEY, CDR2 SVGAGI. The length of the CDR3 is 16 residues. V lost 2 bases, J lost 10 bases, and 14 bases stayed unmatched. CDR3 protein: CASSYASGQFLGEQFF. CDR3 nucleotides: TGTGCCAGCAGTTACGCTAGCGGTCAATTCTTGGGGGAGCAGTTCTTC.

The chain employs TRBV30 and TRBJ1-2; D remains ambiguous. V was trimmed by 4 bases and J by 6 bases, leaving 21 bases between them. Germline CDR1 reads GTSNPN; CDR2 reads SVGIG (reference sequence). The CDR3 is 15 amino acids. The CDR3 region is CAWTQGGPGSNGYTF. CDR3 coding DNA: TGTGCCTGGACCCAAGGAGGGCCGGGGAGCAATGGCTACACCTTC.

This clone has a handful of counts. The chain couples TRBV13 to TRBJ2-7, with D possibly being TRBD2 (6 bases). Per the germline V gene, CDR1 is PRHDT and CDR2 is FYEKMQ (reference sequence). The CDR3 is 12 amino acids. V lost 3 bases to trimming and J lost 6 bases, with 9 bases between them. The CDR3 protein is CASSFGGREQYV. The CDR3 nucleotides read TGTGCCAGCAGCTTCGGGGGACGCGAGCAGTACGTC.

The chain couples TRBV7-2 to TRBJ2-1; a possible D gene is TRBD1 (5 bases). V lost 5 bases and J 4 bases, leaving 18 bases between the germline ends. This CDR3 is built from 16 residues. Germline V lookup: CDR1 SGHTA, CDR2 FQGNSA. CDR3: CASSLDGAQIYNEQFF. The CDR3 bases are TGTGCCAGCAGCCTAGATGGGGCACAAATTTACAATGAGCAGTTCTTC.

The chain couples TRBV4-3 to TRBJ1-2, with D perhaps matching TRBD1 (5 bases). CDR3 length: 14 residues. With 4 bases removed from V and 7 bases from J, the gap between germline ends came to 16 bases. Germline V gene sequence: CDR1 LGHNA, CDR2 YSLEER. CDR3 in amino acids: CASSRTREAAGYTF. CDR3 in DNA: TGCGCCAGCAGCCGAACCAGGGAGGCGGCTGGCTACACCTTC.

The genes are TRBV28 and TRBJ2-6, with D perhaps matching TRBD1 (6 bases). In germline, CDR1 is MDHEN, CDR2 SYDVKM. Trimming left V 7 bases short and J 0 bases short, with 19 bases between. The CDR3 spans 18 residues. Here the CDR3 reads CASIKDSESNSGANVLTF. CDR3 DNA: TGTGCCAGCATTAAGGACAGCGAATCCAACTCTGGGGCCAACGTCCTGACTTTC.

This chain joins TRBV29-1 and TRBJ2-5, with D possibly matching TRBD1 (6 bases). Per germline, CDR1 SQVTM and CDR2 ANQGSEA. CDR3 size: 12 residues. Trimming removed 7 bases at V and 5 bases at J, with 14 bases between. Here the CDR3 reads CSAGQYRETQYF. The DNA of the CDR3 is TGCAGCGCCGGACAGTATAGGGAGACCCAGTACTTC.

The table lists this clone with a few counts. The chain combines TRBV7-2 with TRBJ2-6; no firm D call. The CDR3 has 14 residues. Germline CDR1 is SGHTA and CDR2 is FQGNSA. The ends were cut back, 4 bases at V and 4 bases at J, with 8 bases in the middle. The CDR3 DNA is TGTGCCAGCAGCTCTCGAAGCGGGGCCAACGTCCTGACTTTC. This codes for CASSSRSGANVLTF.

Here the CDR3 reads CASSDGQRDHQPQHF. DNA of the CDR3: TGTGCCAGCAGTGATGGACAGCGTGATCATCAGCCCCAGCATTTT. The chain couples TRBV6-1 to TRBJ1-5, with D perhaps matching TRBD1 (6 bases). V was pared by 3 bases and J by 5 bases, with 14 bases between. Germline CDR1 MNHNS, CDR2 SASEGT. The CDR3 extends over 15 amino acids.

Only a few counts were recorded for this clone. The chain is built from TRBV9 and TRBJ2-5, with 11 bases matching TRBD2. This CDR3 is 20 amino acids long. V lost 0 bases and J lost 5; bases outside the gene matches: 18. From germline, CDR1 is SGDLS and CDR2 YYNGEE. The CDR3 DNA reads as TGTGCCAGCAGCGTAGACGGGGTTGATCCACTAGCGGGAGTTGTTGAGACCCAGTACTTC. It yields the protein CASSVDGVDPLAGVVETQYF.

The V call is TRBV5-1, the J call TRBJ1-1, with D perhaps matching TRBD1 (5 bases). The CDR3 sequence is 16 residues long. V was cut by 2 bases and J by 4 bases, with 18 bases left in between. The V gene's germline CDR1 is SGHRS and CDR2 YFSETQ. The CDR3 spells CASSFGGTAAGTEAFF. The DNA for the CDR3 is TGCGCCAGCAGCTTTGGGGGGACCGCAGCGGGCACTGAAGCTTTCTTT. The complete variable domain, with remaining parts taken from reference TRBV5-1 and TRBJ1-1, reads KAGVTQTPRYLIKTRGQQVTLSCSPISGHRSVSWYQQTPGQGLQFLFEYFSETQRNKGNFPGRFSGRQFSNSRSEMNVSTLELGDSALYLCASSFGGTAAGTEAFFGQGTRLTVV.